The clone carrying this TCR beta chain was picked up a small number of times. The data derive from a study of blood T cell repertoires in COVID-19. Turning to the study itself: PBMCs, B-cell-depleted T cells, or T cells were the source of the cDNA or gDNA that made up the material.

Only in-frame clones appear in the TCRdb table, and some are missing; sequencing was by immunoSEQ multiplex PCR. This sample has 100,000 to 120,000 clones, with over 75% found just once. Germline CDR1 and CDR2: SGHRS and YFSETQ. V dropped 4 bases and J dropped 2 bases, with 8 bases sitting between them. The length of the CDR3 is 13 residues. The chain is built from TRBV5-1 and TRBJ2-3; no clear D gene. Sequenced: peripheral blood. The receptor's source is a woman of 80 years or more with active or convalescent COVID-19. CDR3 DNA: TGCGCCAGCAGCCCGCGGTACACAGATACGCAGTATTTT. Its protein is CASSPRYTDTQYF.